What follows are 7 T cell receptor beta chains derived from one specimen sequenced in a study of blood T cells in healthy people across ages. Using a J-beta primer mix together with a sample-barcoded 5' primer, a second PCR was run for roughly 6 to 11 cycles. TCRdb processed the 5' RACE reads anew with MiXCR; each CDR3 protein has one entry. The table lists almost 300,000 distinct CDR3 sequences, 27% of them singletons. Specimen: blood. The receptors originated from a woman aged 70-85 years in good health.

This clonotype was seen only a few times. The chain recombines TRBV29-1 with TRBJ1-2; 8 bases fit TRBD1. V shed 7 bases and J 1 base; nucleotides not matched to a gene: 2. The germline V gene has CDR1 SQVTM and CDR2 ANQGSEA. The CDR3 totals 12 residues. The CDR3 region is CSADRGNYGYTF. The CDR3 DNA sequence: TGCAGCGCCGACAGGGGTAACTATGGCTACACCTTC.

This clonotype was counted at least ten times. V gene TRBV10-3 combines with J gene TRBJ2-7; 8 bases align to TRBD1. Germline CDR1 ENHRY, CDR2 SYGVKD. CDR3 length: 15 residues. V lost 4 bases and J lost 7; bases outside the gene matches: 12. CDR3 bases: TGTGCCATCAGTGCGACAGGGGACCTTATGGGGGAGCAGTACTTC. This translates into CAISATGDLMGEQYF.

The chain couples TRBV20-1 to TRBJ2-5, with D tentatively TRBD2 (5 bases). The assigned J gene may be wrong: the sequence end matches TRBJ2-1 better. Germline assignment: CDR1 DFQATT and CDR2 SNEGSKA (reference sequence). This CDR3 contains 14 residues. For the CDR3, the DNA is TGCAGTGCTAGAGATTGGACTGGCGCAAATGAGCAGTTCTTC. Amino acids: CSARDWTGANEQFF.

The V call is TRBV3-1, the J call TRBJ2-5; the match to TRBD1 covers 10 bases. V shed 0 bases, J shed 3 bases, and the junction held 1 base outside the gene matches. The CDR3 sequence is 15 residues long. CDR1 is LGHDT, CDR2 YNNKEL, per germline (reference sequence). CDR3 sequence (DNA): TGTGCCAGCAGCCAAGAAGGGACAGGGGAAGAGACCCAGTACTTC. Encoded protein: CASSQEGTGEETQYF.

V usage is TRBV5-1 and J usage is TRBJ2-5; TRBD2 matches 9 bases. Matching the DNA end better, TRBJ2-1 makes the J call doubtful. Germline V gene data show CDR1 as SGHRS and CDR2 as YFSETQ. The CDR3 sequence is 15 residues long. The CDR3 DNA follows: TGCGCCAGCAGCGTCGGTCTAGCGGGATTCGATGAGCAGTTCTTC. Residues: CASSVGLAGFDEQFF.

The rearrangement links TRBV7-2 to TRBJ2-3; the D gene is possibly TRBD1 (7 bases). The CDR3 has 14 amino acids. CDR1 and CDR2 (germline): SGHTA, FQGNSA. V lost 6 bases, J lost 5 bases, and 15 bases lay in between. CDR3 sequence: CASSPTRGVDTQYF. In nucleotides, the CDR3 is TGTGCCAGCAGTCCTACCAGGGGGGTAGATACGCAGTATTTT.

The chain has TRBV20-1 and TRBJ2-5; D is perhaps TRBD2 (5 bases). The DNA matches TRBJ2-1 better at its end, which makes the J call doubtful. From germline, CDR1 is DFQATT and CDR2 SNEGSKA (reference sequence). The CDR3 has 13 residues. The CDR3 DNA reads TGCAGTGCTAGAGGGGAGACCCCCAATGAGCAGTTCTTC. This encodes CSARGETPNEQFF.